A few counts support the clone carrying this TCR beta chain. Its target is not known. This entry belongs to a study of beta chain features in type 1 diabetes. In the study overall: Summed over all samples, the examined sorted cells came to 100 million to 130 million.

A CD45RO/CCR7/CD25/CD127/CD95/CD27 panel sorted naive, central memory, regulatory and stem cell-like memory CD4+ cells. Regarding the study as a whole: There was a moderate but significant shortening of TCRB CDR3s in all four CD4+ subsets of Type 1 diabetes patients.

Every isolated RNA sample was fully reverse transcribed, so sequencing captured expressed TCRB transcripts. Here immunoSEQ multiplex PCR was the method, and the copy in TCRdb shows in-frame clones only, minus some. The repertoire holds some 250,000 clones, with about 30% as singletons. The sequence came from a young man in good health. Sequenced: central memory CD4+ T cells from blood.

The DNA of the CDR3 is TGTGCCAGCAGCGTCACTACCGGGGAGCTGTTTTTT. Residues: CASSVTTGELFF. V and J are TRBV5-4 and TRBJ2-2; D is undetermined. Looked up from germline, CDR1 is SGHNT and CDR2 is YYREEE (reference sequence). The ends were cut back, 4 bases at V and 5 bases at J, with 6 bases in the middle. The CDR3 contains 12 residues.